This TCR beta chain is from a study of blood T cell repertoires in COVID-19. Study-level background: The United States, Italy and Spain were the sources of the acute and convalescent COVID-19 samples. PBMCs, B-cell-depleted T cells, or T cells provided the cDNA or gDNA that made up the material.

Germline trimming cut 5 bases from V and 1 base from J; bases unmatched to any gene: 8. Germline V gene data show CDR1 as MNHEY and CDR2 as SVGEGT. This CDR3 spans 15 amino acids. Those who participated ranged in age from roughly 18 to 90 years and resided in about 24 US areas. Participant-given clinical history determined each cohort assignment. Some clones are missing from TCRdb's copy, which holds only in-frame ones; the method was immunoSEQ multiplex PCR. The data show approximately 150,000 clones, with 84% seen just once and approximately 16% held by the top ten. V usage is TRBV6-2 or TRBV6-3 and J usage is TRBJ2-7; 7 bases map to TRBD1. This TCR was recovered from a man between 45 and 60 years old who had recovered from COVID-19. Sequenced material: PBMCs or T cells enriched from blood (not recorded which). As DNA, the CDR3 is TGTGCCAGCAGTGACTGGACAGGCTATTCCTACGAGCAGTACTTC. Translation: CASSDWTGYSYEQYF.